One T cell receptor (beta chain) is described in this entry. No antigen is known for it. Alongside a J-beta primer mix, a sample-barcoded 5' primer served in a second PCR lasting roughly 6 to 11 cycles. Each CDR3 protein gets one entry after TCRdb re-called the 5' RACE reads with MiXCR. This table holds hundreds of thousands of distinct CDR3 sequences, approximately 60% found once. Germline trimming cut 2 bases from V and 8 bases from J; bases unmatched to any gene: 10. The CDR3 totals 16 residues. The germline gives CDR1 DFQATT, CDR2 SNEGSKA (reference sequence). These data come from a study of blood T cells in healthy people across ages. Healthy individuals of Caucasian origin from Russia, aged about 6 to 100, served as donors. Study outcomes and limitations: Not knowing donor CMV status may have confounded expanded clonotype changes.

This receptor was taken from a man aged 40-50 years in good health. Sequenced material: blood. V usage is TRBV20-1 and J usage is TRBJ2-1, with 12 bases that match TRBD2. DNA of the CDR3: TGCAGTGCTAGATCGGGCCTAGCGGGGGGGCCGTATGAGCAGTTCTTC. Translated: CSARSGLAGGPYEQFF.